Presented here are 30 T cell receptor beta chains from one specimen sequenced in a study of blood T cell repertoires in COVID-19. Clones were read by immunoSEQ multiplex PCR, and TCRdb kept only the in-frame ones, dropping some. Seen here are about 94,000 clones, about 74% observed once, and the top ten hold around 50%. The specimen was peripheral blood. These receptors were obtained from a human donor in a cohort sampled during active COVID-19.

This chain uses TRBV29-1 with TRBJ1-2; possibly TRBD1 for D (5 bases). The germline V and J ends were trimmed by 8 bases and 3 bases, with 10 bases remaining between them. Germline-derived CDR1 and CDR2 are SQVTM and ANQGSEA. The length of the CDR3 is 11 residues. The chain's CDR3 is CSSGQDYGYTF. In DNA form, the CDR3 reads TGCAGCTCGGGGCAGGACTATGGCTACACCTTC.

This chain joins TRBV10-2 and TRBJ2-1; 12 bases match TRBD2. Germline V gene lookup returns CDR1 WSHSY and CDR2 SAAADI. J lost 9 bases, V lost 3 bases, and 9 bases had no gene match. The CDR3 spans 16 residues. CDR3 nucleotide sequence: TGCGCCAGCAGTGAAAATGGTCTAGCGGGAGGGAGTGAGCAGTTCTTC. It is translated as CASSENGLAGGSEQFF.

The rearrangement links TRBV6-2 or TRBV6-3 to TRBJ2-7; TRBD2 agrees at 10 bases. Germline V gene data show CDR1 as MNHEY and CDR2 as SVGEGT. V gave up 2 bases and J gave up 2 bases; unmatched junction bases: 12. The CDR3 totals 18 residues. This CDR3 is CASSYLVTLAGEPYEQYF. CDR3 sequence (DNA): TGTGCCAGCAGTTACCTCGTAACCCTAGCGGGAGAGCCCTACGAGCAGTACTTC.

The V call is TRBV5-6, the J call TRBJ2-7; D remains unclear. The CDR3 spans 16 residues. V was shortened by 4 bases and J by 5 bases, with 22 bases between the two germline ends. Germline V gives CDR1 SGHDT, CDR2 YYEEEE. CDR3 loop: CASSPTPASNAHEQYF. The CDR3 nucleotides read TGTGCCAGCAGCCCTACCCCCGCCTCGAACGCTCACGAGCAGTACTTC.

This clone was counted a few times. This chain links TRBV5-1 with TRBJ1-5; 8 nucleotides agree with TRBD1. The CDR3 is 14 residues long. CDR1 and CDR2 (germline): SGHRS, YFSETQ. Germline trimming cut 3 bases from V and 5 bases from J; bases unmatched to any gene: 4. The CDR3 loop reads CASSSGGQDQPQHF. The CDR3 DNA is TGCGCCAGCAGCTCTGGGGGACAGGATCAGCCCCAGCATTTT.

The chain links TRBV28 to TRBJ2-7, with 10 positions matching TRBD2. Per the germline V gene, CDR1 is MDHEN and CDR2 is SYDVKM. This CDR3 contains 15 residues. Trimming at V came to 3 bases and at J to 1 base, leaving 3 bases not matched to a gene. The CDR3 region is CASSLSAGGSYEQYF. The DNA for the CDR3 is TGTGCCAGCAGTTTGTCAGCGGGAGGGTCCTACGAGCAGTACTTC.

With respect to this clone: One end of the junction fails to match germline, which may point to a read error. This rearrangement joins TRBV2 to TRBJ1-4; maybe TRBD1 (5 bases). The CDR3 runs 12 residues. Germline CDR1 is SNHLY and CDR2 is FYNNEI. CDR3: CASSRTSGTFRF. The CDR3 coding sequence is TGTGCCAGCAGTAGGACCTCCGGGACTTTCCGTTTT.

This clone was seen a few times. This sequence joins TRBV6-5 and TRBJ1-1; D gene ambiguous. Germline-derived CDR1 and CDR2 are MNHEY and SVGAGI. The CDR3 has 12 residues. Trimming removed 4 bases from V and 7 bases from J, with 10 bases in between. CDR3 DNA: TGTGCCAGCAGTTCAGGCCCGAGTGAAGCTTTCTTT. This translates into CASSSGPSEAFF.

The chain has TRBV5-4 and TRBJ2-2; TRBD2 aligns across 9 bases. With V trimmed by 2 bases and J by 5 bases, 4 bases remained unmatched. The CDR3 runs to 15 residues. CDR1 and CDR2 (germline): SGHNT, YYREEE (reference sequence). The CDR3 reads CASSFGTSYTGELFF. For the CDR3, the DNA is TGTGCCAGCAGCTTCGGGACTAGCTATACCGGGGAGCTGTTTTTT.

This chain joins TRBV5-1 and TRBJ2-7, with 9 bases that match TRBD2. The V gene end was trimmed by 0 bases and the J gene end by 4 bases; junction bases not matched to a gene: 11. The CDR3 loop spans 17 amino acids. The germline V gene encodes CDR1 SGHRS and CDR2 YFSETQ. Here the CDR3 DNA reads TGCGCCAGCAGCTTGGCGGAACTAGCGGGCCTTCTTTACGAGCAGTACTTC. Its translation is CASSLAELAGLLYEQYF.

Concerning this clone itself: A junction end diverges from the germline sequence, so it may reflect a read error. The J gene is TRBJ1-2, the V gene TRBV10-3, with D uncertain. Looked up from germline, CDR1 is ENHRY and CDR2 is SYGVKD. This CDR3 has 10 amino acids. The CDR3 region is CPPRWQGYTF. CDR3 DNA: TGCCCCCCCAGGTGGCAGGGCTACACCTTC.

The rearrangement uses TRBV7-9 and TRBJ2-7; 8 bases line up with TRBD2. This CDR3 is 15 amino acids long. Germline-derived CDR1 and CDR2 are SEHNR and FQNEAQ (reference sequence). Unmatched junction bases numbered 6, after V lost 4 bases and J lost 1 base. In DNA, the CDR3 is TGTGCCAGCAGCTCAGGGACTAGGGGATCCTACGAGCAGTACTTC. Its translation is CASSSGTRGSYEQYF.

This clone was picked up one time. V gene TRBV4-1 combines with J gene TRBJ2-2, with D tentatively TRBD2 (5 bases). CDR3 length: 15 amino acids. Germline V gene sequence: CDR1 MGHRA, CDR2 YSYEKL. Trimming removed 6 bases at V and 3 bases at J, with 14 bases between. CDR3 residues: CASRPGLTYTGELFF. The DNA of the CDR3 is TGCGCCAGCAGACCAGGACTTACTTACACCGGGGAGCTGTTTTTT.

The chain recombines TRBV2 with TRBJ1-4; possible D gene TRBD1, 5 bases. This CDR3 comprises 14 residues. V lost 7 bases and J lost 7, with 16 bases in between. Germline values: CDR1 SNHLY, CDR2 FYNNEI. CDR3 in amino acids: CASTKGTRAEKLFF. CDR3 bases: TGTGCCAGCACCAAGGGGACTCGGGCTGAAAAACTGTTTTTT.

The chain combines TRBV3-1 (or the pseudogene TRBV3-2) with TRBJ2-7; 15 bases agree with TRBD2. CDR1 is LGHDT, CDR2 YNNKEL, per germline (reference sequence). V lost 4 bases to trimming and J lost 0 bases; unmatched junction nucleotides: 7. This CDR3 has 18 residues. CDR3 residues: CASSPGLAGGRSSYEQYF. Here the CDR3 DNA reads TGTGCCAGCAGCCCCGGACTAGCGGGAGGGAGGAGCTCCTACGAGCAGTACTTC.

This clone turned up a few times. The chain carries TRBV29-1 and TRBJ1-5, with TRBD1 matching over 11 bases. Germline-derived CDR1 and CDR2 are SQVTM and ANQGSEA. The CDR3 covers 13 residues. Germline trimming cut 6 bases from V and 4 bases from J; bases unmatched to any gene: 2. The CDR3 is CSVGQGANQPQHF. The CDR3 DNA sequence: TGCAGCGTCGGACAGGGGGCAAATCAGCCCCAGCATTTT.

This chain joins TRBV7-3 and TRBJ2-3; the match to TRBD1 covers 8 bases. Germline CDR1 reads SGHTA; CDR2 reads FQGTGA. V lost 5 bases and J lost 3; bases outside the gene matches: 7. The length of the CDR3 is 15 residues. The CDR3 DNA is TGTGCCAGCAGCCCGGGACAGGCGACTACAGATACGCAGTATTTT. It yields the protein CASSPGQATTDTQYF.

The chain recombines TRBV24-1 with TRBJ2-3; 9 nucleotides agree with TRBD2. The CDR3 extends over 14 amino acids. V dropped 3 bases and J dropped 6; count of bases not matched to a gene: 3. CDR1 and CDR2 from the germline V gene are KGHDR and SFDVKD. The CDR3 region is CATSDAGGRDTQYF. CDR3 DNA: TGTGCCACCAGTGATGCGGGGGGGCGGGATACGCAGTATTTT.

This clone appeared a few times. The chain carries TRBV6-5 and TRBJ2-7; no clear D gene. This CDR3 comprises 15 residues. Trimming shortened V by 7 bases and J by 0 bases, and 16 bases separated the two germline ends. Germline CDR1 is MNHEY and CDR2 is SVGAGI. In nucleotides, the CDR3 is TGTGCCAGCAATCCCTCTAGGCGGAGCTCCTACGAGCAGTACTTC. Translation: CASNPSRRSSYEQYF.

The V and J genes are TRBV6-2 or TRBV6-3 and TRBJ2-7; D is unclear. Germline V CDR1 and CDR2: MNHEY, SVGEGT. The CDR3 contains 11 residues. Trimming cost V 2 bases and J 4 bases, with 3 bases left between them. The DNA of the CDR3 is TGTGCCAGCAGTTACCGGTACGAGCAGTACTTC. It encodes CASSYRYEQYF.

This clone was observed a single time. The CDR3 spells CASSLTWTGANYGYTF. The CDR3 bases are TGTGCCAGCAGCTTGACTTGGACAGGAGCTAACTATGGCTACACCTTC. V and J are TRBV3-1 (or the pseudogene TRBV3-2) and TRBJ1-2; 7 bases line up with TRBD1. Trimming cost V 5 bases and J 0 bases; bases outside gene matches: 9. The CDR3 has 16 residues. CDR1 and CDR2 from the germline V gene are LGHDT and YNNKEL (reference sequence).

A few counts support this clone. The chain carries TRBV27 and TRBJ2-7, with D perhaps matching TRBD1 (5 bases). V was clipped by 8 bases and J by 2 bases, with 22 bases between them. This CDR3 region has 16 residues. Germline assignment: CDR1 MNHEY and CDR2 SMNVEV (reference sequence). The chain's CDR3 is CASRWGSAAKPYEQYF. CDR3 in DNA: TGTGCCAGCCGGTGGGGCTCGGCGGCGAAACCCTACGAGCAGTACTTC.

The V gene is TRBV29-1, the J gene TRBJ2-2; TRBD1 is a possible D gene (6 bases). The CDR3 consists of 13 residues. Trimming shortened V by 7 bases and J by 4 bases, and 13 bases separated the two germline ends. Germline V gene data show CDR1 as SQVTM and CDR2 as ANQGSEA. The chain's CDR3 is CSGQGLGTGELFF. As DNA, the CDR3 is TGCAGCGGGCAGGGGCTGGGCACCGGGGAGCTGTTTTTT.

The gene calls are TRBV7-2 and TRBJ2-1; 8 bases are a match to TRBD1. Trimming at V came to 3 bases and at J to 6 bases, leaving 7 bases not matched to a gene. CDR3 length: 15 amino acids. Germline V gene data show CDR1 as SGHTA and CDR2 as FQGNSA. CDR3 sequence reads: CASSFPRGRSNEQFF. The CDR3 nucleotides read TGTGCCAGCAGCTTTCCCAGGGGGCGCTCCAATGAGCAGTTCTTC.

V gene TRBV11-2 combines with J gene TRBJ2-7; D uncertain. V lost 5 bases, J lost 4 bases, and 6 bases lay in between. The length of the CDR3 is 11 residues. Germline V gene lookup returns CDR1 SGHAT and CDR2 FQNNGV. The CDR3 spells CASSTLYEQYF. As DNA, the CDR3 is TGTGCCAGCAGCACTCTTTACGAGCAGTACTTC.

The chain recombines TRBV19 with TRBJ1-1; TRBD1 agrees at 7 bases. The junction had 4 bases not matched to a gene; V was cut back by 6 bases and J by 0 bases. The CDR3 is made up of 14 amino acids. The germline V gene has CDR1 LNHDA and CDR2 SQIVND (reference sequence). The CDR3 here is CASSPDRLNTEAFF. The CDR3 DNA sequence: TGTGCCAGTAGCCCGGACAGGTTGAACACTGAAGCTTTCTTT. Complete variable domain (other parts from reference TRBV19 and TRBJ1-1): DGGITQSPKYLFRKEGQNVTLSCEQNLNHDAMYWYRQDPGQGLRLIYYSQIVNDFQKGDIAEGYSVSREKKESFPLTVTSAQKNPTAFYLCASSPDRLNTEAFFGQGTRLTVV.

The chain joins TRBV6-5 to TRBJ2-7; 8 positions match TRBD1. Germline V gene data show CDR1 as MNHEY and CDR2 as SVGAGI. V lost 10 bases and J lost 3; bases outside the gene matches: 11. CDR3 length equals 14 residues. The CDR3 region is CATQGAGAYYEQYF. The CDR3 bases are TGTGCCACGCAGGGGGCAGGAGCCTACTACGAGCAGTACTTC.

The chain combines TRBV7-2 with TRBJ2-3, with D uncertain. CDR3 length equals 15 residues. Trimming cost V 1 base and J 2 bases, with 10 bases left between them. Germline assignment: CDR1 SGHTA and CDR2 FQGNSA. CDR3 DNA: TGTGCCAGCAGCTTAGGTAGAAAGTACACAGATACGCAGTATTTT. This encodes CASSLGRKYTDTQYF.

CDR3 in amino acids: CASSPGQGGVNEKLFF. The CDR3 DNA follows: TGTGCCAGCTCCCCTGGACAGGGAGGAGTTAATGAAAAACTGTTTTTT. This chain connects TRBV18 to TRBJ1-4, with 8 nucleotides matching TRBD1. This CDR3 comprises 16 residues. With 6 bases clipped from V and 4 bases from J, the junction kept 10 bases outside the gene matches. The germline CDR1 and CDR2 sequences are KGHSH and LQKENI. The full variable domain, completed using reference TRBV18 and TRBJ1-4, is NAGVMQNPRHLVRRRGQEARLRCSPMKGHSHVYWYRQLPEEGLKFMVYLQKENIIDESGMPKERFSAEFPKEGPSILRIQQVVRGDSAAYFCASSPGQGGVNEKLFFGSGTQLSVL.

This clone appeared once. V gene TRBV7-9 combines with J gene TRBJ2-5; TRBD2 aligns across 8 bases. The CDR3 sequence is 17 residues long. CDR1 SEHNR and CDR2 FQNEAQ come from the germline V gene (reference sequence). V trimming: 4 bases; J trimming: 5 bases; junction bases outside the gene matches: 15. The CDR3, as DNA: TGTGCCAGCAGCTGGGTAGTATCGCGGGAGGTAGACGAGACCCAGTACTTC. Its translation: CASSWVVSREVDETQYF.